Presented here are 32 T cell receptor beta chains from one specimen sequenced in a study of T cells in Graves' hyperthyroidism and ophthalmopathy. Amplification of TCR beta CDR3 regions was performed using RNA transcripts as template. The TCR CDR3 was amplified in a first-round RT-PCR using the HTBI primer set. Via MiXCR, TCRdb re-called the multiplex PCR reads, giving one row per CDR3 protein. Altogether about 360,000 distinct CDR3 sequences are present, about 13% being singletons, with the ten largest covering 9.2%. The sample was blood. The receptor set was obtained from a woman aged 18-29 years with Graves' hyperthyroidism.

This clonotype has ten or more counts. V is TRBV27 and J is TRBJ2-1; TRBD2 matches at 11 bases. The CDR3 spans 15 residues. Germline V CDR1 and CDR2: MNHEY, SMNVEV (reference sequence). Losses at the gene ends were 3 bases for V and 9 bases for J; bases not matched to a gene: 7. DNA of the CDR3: TGTGCCAGCAGTTTTCTAGCGGGAGGTACAGGTGAGCAGTTCTTC. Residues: CASSFLAGGTGEQFF.

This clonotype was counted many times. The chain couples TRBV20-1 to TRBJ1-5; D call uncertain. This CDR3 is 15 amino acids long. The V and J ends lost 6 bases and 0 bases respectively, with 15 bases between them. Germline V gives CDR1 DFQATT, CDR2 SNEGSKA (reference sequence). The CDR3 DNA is TGCAGTGCCAGCCGGTACCTCACTAGCAATCAGCCCCAGCATTTT. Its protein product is CSASRYLTSNQPQHF.

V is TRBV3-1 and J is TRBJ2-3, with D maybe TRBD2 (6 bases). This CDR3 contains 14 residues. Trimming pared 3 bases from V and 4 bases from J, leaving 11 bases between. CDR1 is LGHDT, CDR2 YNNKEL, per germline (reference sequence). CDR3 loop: CASSQGEVADTQYF. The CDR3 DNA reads TGTGCCAGCAGCCAGGGGGAGGTGGCAGATACGCAGTATTTT.

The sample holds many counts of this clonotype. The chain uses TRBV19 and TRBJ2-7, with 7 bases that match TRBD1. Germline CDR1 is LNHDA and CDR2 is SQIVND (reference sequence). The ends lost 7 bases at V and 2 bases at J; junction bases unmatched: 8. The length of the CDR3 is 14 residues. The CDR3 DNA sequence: TGTGCCAGTAACCCGGGGACAGCCGCCTACGAGCAGTACTTC. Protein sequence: CASNPGTAAYEQYF.

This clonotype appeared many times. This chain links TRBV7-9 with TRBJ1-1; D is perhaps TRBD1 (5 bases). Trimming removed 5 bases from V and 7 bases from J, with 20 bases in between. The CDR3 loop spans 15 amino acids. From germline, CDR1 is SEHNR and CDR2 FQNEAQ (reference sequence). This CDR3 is CASSPKIGTAHEAFF. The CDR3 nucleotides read TGTGCCAGCAGCCCCAAGATCGGGACTGCCCATGAAGCTTTCTTT.

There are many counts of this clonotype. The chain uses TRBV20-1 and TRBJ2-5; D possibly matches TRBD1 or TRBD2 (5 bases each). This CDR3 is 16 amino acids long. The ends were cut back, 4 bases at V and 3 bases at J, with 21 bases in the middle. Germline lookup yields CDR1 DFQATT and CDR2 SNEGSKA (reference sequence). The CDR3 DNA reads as TGCAGTGCTAAGGGTAGAGGGACGGCGAAGGAAGAGACCCAGTACTTC. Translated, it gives CSAKGRGTAKEETQYF.

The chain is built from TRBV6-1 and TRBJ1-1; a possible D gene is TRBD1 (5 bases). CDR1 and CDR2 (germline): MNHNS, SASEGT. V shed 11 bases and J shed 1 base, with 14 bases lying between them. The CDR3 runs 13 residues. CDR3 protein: CAAQSGANTEAFF. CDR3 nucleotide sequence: TGTGCCGCTCAATCCGGGGCGAACACTGAAGCTTTCTTT.

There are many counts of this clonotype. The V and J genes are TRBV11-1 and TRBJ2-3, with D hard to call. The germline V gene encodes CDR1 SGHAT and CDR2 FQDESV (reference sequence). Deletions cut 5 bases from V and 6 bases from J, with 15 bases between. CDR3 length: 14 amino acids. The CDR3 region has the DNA TGTGCCAGCAGCCCGCCCTCCAGAGCTGATACGCAGTATTTT. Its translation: CASSPPSRADTQYF.

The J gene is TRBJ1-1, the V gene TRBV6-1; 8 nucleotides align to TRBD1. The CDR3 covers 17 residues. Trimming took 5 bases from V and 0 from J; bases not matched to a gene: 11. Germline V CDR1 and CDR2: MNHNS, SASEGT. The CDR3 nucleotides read TGTGCCAGCAGTCACAGGGGGACCATGTTCATGAACACTGAAGCTTTCTTT. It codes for CASSHRGTMFMNTEAFF.

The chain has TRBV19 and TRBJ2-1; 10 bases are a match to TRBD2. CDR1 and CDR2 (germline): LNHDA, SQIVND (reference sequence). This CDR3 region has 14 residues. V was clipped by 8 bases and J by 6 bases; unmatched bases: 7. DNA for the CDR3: TGTGCCAGTGGTCCCCGGACTAGCGGCAATGAGCAGTTCTTC. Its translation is CASGPRTSGNEQFF.

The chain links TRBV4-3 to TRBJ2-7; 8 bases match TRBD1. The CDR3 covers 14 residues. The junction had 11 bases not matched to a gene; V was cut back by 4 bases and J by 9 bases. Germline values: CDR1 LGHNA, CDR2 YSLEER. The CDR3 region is CASSRSGTGVMQYF. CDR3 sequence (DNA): TGCGCCAGCAGCCGGTCAGGGACAGGAGTCATGCAGTACTTC.

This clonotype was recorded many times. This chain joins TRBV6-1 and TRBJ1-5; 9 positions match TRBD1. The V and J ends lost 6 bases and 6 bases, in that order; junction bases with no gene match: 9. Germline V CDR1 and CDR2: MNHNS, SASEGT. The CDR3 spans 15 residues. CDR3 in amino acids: CASRDTGGEFQPQHF. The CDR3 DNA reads TGTGCCAGCAGAGATACAGGGGGCGAATTTCAGCCCCAGCATTTT.

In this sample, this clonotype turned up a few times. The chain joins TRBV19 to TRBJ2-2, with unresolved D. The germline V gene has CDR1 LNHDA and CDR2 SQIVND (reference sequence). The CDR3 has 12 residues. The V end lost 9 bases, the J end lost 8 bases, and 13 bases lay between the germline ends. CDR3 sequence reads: CASHRKQGELFF. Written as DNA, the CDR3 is TGTGCCAGCCACCGGAAACAGGGGGAGCTGTTTTTT.

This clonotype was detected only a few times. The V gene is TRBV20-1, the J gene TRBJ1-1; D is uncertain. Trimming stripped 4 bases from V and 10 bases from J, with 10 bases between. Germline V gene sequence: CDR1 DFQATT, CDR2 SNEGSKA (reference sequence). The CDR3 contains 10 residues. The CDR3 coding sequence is TGCAGTGCTATCGCGTCTCGAGCTTTCTTT. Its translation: CSAIASRAFF.

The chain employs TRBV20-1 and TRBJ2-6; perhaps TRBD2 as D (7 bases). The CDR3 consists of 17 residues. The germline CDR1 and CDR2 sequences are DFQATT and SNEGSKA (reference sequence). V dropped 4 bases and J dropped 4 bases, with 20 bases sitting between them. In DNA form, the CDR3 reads TGCAGTGCTATACCTAAGGGGGGGGCAGACGGGGCCAACGTCCTGACTTTC. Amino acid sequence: CSAIPKGGADGANVLTF.

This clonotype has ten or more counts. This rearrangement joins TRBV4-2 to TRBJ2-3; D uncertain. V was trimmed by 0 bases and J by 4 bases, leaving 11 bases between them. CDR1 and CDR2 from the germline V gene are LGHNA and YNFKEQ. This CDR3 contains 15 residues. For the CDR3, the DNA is TGTGCCAGCAGCCAAGAGGAGTCTCAGGCAGATACGCAGTATTTT. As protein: CASSQEESQADTQYF.

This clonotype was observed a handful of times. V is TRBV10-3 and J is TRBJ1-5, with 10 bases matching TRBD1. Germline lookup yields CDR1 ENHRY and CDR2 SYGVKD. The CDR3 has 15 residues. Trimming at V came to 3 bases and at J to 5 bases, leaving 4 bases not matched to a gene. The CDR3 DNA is TGTGCCATCAGTGACGACAGGGGGCCATATCAGCCCCAGCATTTT. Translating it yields CAISDDRGPYQPQHF.

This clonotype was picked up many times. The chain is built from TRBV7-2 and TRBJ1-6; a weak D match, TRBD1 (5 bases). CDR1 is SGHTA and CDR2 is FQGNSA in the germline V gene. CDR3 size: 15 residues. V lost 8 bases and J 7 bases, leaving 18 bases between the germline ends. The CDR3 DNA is TGTGCCAGCGGTCTCTTAGGGACCCCAAATTCACCCCTCCACTTT. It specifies CASGLLGTPNSPLHF. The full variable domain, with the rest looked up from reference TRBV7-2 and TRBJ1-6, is GAGVSQSPSNKVTEKGKDVELRCDPISGHTALYWYRQSLGQGLEFLIYFQGNSAPDKSGLPSDRFSAERTGGSVSTLTIQRTQQEDSAVYLCASGLLGTPNSPLHFGNGTRLTVT.

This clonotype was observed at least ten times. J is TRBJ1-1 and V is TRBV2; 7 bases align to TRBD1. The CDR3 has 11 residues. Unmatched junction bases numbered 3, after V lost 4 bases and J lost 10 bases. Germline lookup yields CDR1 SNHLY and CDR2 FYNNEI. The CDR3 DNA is TGTGCCAGCAGTGGGACAGGACGAGCTTTCTTT. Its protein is CASSGTGRAFF.

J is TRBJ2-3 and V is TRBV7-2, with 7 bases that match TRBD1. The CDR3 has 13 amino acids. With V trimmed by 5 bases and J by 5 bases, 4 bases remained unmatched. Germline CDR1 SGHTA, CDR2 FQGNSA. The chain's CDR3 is CASSTDRLDTQYF. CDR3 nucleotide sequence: TGTGCCAGCAGCACGGACAGGTTAGATACGCAGTATTTT. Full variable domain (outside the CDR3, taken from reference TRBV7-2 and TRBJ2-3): GAGVSQSPSNKVTEKGKDVELRCDPISGHTALYWYRQSLGQGLEFLIYFQGNSAPDKSGLPSDRFSAERTGGSVSTLTIQRTQQEDSAVYLCASSTDRLDTQYFGPGTRLTVL.

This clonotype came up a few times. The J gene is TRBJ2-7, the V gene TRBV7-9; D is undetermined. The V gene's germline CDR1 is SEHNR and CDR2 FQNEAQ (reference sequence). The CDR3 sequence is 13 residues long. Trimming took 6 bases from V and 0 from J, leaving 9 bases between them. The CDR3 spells CASSGNYSYEQYF. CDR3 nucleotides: TGTGCCAGCAGTGGGAACTACTCCTACGAGCAGTACTTC.

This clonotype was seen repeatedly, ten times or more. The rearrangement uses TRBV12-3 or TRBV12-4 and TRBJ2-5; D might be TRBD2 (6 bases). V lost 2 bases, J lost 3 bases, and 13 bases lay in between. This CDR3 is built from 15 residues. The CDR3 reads CASSLSRAGKETQYF. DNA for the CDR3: TGTGCCAGCAGTTTAAGCCGCGCGGGGAAAGAGACCCAGTACTTC.

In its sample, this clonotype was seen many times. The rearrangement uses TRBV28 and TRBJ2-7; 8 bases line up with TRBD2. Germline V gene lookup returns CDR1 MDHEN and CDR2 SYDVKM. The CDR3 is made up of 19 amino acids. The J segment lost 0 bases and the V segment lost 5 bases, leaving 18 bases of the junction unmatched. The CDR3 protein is CASSGSTDVTSDSSYEQYF. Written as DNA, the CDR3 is TGTGCCAGCAGTGGTTCGACAGACGTGACTAGCGACAGCTCCTACGAGCAGTACTTC.

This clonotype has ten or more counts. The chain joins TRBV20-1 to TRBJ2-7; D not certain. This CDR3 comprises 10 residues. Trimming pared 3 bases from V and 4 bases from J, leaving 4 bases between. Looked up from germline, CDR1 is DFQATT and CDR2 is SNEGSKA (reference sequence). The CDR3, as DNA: TGCAGTGCTAGGGATTACGAGCAGTACTTC. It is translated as CSARDYEQYF.

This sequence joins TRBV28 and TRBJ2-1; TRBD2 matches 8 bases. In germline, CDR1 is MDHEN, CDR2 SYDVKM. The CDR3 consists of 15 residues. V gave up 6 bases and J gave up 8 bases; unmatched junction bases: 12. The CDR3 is CASSPGAAGADEQFF. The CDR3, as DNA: TGTGCCAGCAGCCCCGGGGCAGCGGGAGCAGATGAGCAGTTCTTC.

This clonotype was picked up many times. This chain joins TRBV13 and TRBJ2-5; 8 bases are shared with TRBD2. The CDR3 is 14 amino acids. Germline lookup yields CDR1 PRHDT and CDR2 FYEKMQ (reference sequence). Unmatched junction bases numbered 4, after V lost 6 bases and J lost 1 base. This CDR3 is CASRTAGAQETQYF. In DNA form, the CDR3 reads TGTGCCAGCAGAACAGCGGGGGCCCAAGAGACCCAGTACTTC.

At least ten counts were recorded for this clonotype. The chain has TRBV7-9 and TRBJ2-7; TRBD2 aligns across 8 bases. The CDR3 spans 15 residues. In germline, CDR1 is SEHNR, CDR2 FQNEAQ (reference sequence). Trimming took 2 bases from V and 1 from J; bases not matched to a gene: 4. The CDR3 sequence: CASSLSRGESYEQYF. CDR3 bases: TGTGCCAGCAGCTTATCGCGGGGGGAATCCTACGAGCAGTACTTC.

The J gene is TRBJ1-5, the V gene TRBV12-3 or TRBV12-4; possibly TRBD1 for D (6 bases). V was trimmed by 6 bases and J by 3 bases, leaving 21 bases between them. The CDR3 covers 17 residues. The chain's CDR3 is CASSPRGGTGNNQPQHF. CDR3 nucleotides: TGTGCCAGCAGCCCCCGTGGGGGTACAGGGAACAATCAGCCCCAGCATTTT.

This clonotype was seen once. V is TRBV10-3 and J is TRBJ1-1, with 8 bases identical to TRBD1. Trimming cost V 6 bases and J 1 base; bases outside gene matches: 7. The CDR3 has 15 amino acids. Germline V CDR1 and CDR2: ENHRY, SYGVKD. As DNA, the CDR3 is TGTGCCATCAGGGACTACAGGGGGGAGAACACTGAAGCTTTCTTT. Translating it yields CAIRDYRGENTEAFF.

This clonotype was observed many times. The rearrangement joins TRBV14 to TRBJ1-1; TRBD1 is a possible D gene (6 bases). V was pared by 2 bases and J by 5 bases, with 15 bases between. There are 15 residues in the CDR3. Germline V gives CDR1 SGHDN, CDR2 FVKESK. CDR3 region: CASSQTGGRVTEAFF. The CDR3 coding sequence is TGTGCCAGCAGCCAAACGGGGGGGCGAGTGACTGAAGCTTTCTTT.

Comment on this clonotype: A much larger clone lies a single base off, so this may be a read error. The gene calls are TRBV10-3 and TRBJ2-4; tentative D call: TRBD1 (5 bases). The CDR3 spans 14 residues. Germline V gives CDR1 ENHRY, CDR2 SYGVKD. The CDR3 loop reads CAISETGIKSIQYF. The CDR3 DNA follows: TGTGCCATCAGTGAGACAGGAATCAAAAGCATTCAGTACTTC.

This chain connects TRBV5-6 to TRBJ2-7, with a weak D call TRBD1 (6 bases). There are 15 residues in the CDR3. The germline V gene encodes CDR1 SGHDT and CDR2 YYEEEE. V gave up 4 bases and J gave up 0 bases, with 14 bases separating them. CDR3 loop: CASSGGQPFSYEQYF. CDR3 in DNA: TGTGCCAGCAGCGGTGGACAGCCCTTCTCCTACGAGCAGTACTTC.